The 5 T cell receptor beta chains given below trace back to one sample, sequenced in a study of tumor and adjacent non-tumor tissue in lung cancer. Three rounds of nested PCR, following a modified ARM-PCR protocol, produced the TCRbeta library. TCRdb reanalysed the multiplex PCR reads using MiXCR and keeps one entry per CDR3 protein. The sample holds around 80,000 distinct CDR3 sequences, less than 85% seen once. RNA was extracted from bulk tissue without any cell sorting. More than 3 cm separated this lung sample from the edge of the tumor. The sequenced sample consisted of distant non-tumor lung tissue. These receptors originate from a man in his 70s with non-small cell lung cancer.

On this clonotype: The germline gene is not matched at one end of the junction; a read error may be the cause. This chain links TRBV5-5 with TRBJ2-6; D is undetermined. The length of the CDR3 is 17 residues. Germline V lookup: CDR1 SGHKS, CDR2 YYEKEE (reference sequence). CDR3 bases: TGTGCCAGCAGCTTGGCCGATAGATTCTCTCGGGCCAAGGTCCTGACTTTC. Translated, it gives CASSLADRFSRAKVLTF.

This clonotype was seen more than once but under ten times. This may arise from a read error, as a much more abundant clone is one base away. The chain links TRBV6-6 to TRBJ2-3, with D possibly TRBD2 on 5 matching bases. The CDR3 is made up of 14 amino acids. Germline loops: CDR1 MNHNY, CDR2 SVGAGI (reference sequence). CDR3: CATAGMARPDTQCF. CDR3 nucleotides: TGTGCCACCGCCGGGATGGCTAGACCAGATACGCAGTGTTTT.

Remarks on this clonotype: At one boundary the junction diverges from the germline segment, which might be a read error. The chain recombines TRBV29-1 with TRBJ2-2, with TRBD2 as a possible D gene (5 bases). From germline, CDR1 is SQVTM and CDR2 ANQGSEA. The CDR3 sequence is 12 residues long. The CDR3 DNA reads as TGCAGTGTTGGGGTTATCACCGGGGAGCTGTTATTT. Its translation is CSVGVITGELLF.

Of note for this clonotype: It may be a read error: a sequence one base away is much more abundant. The V call is TRBV4-2, the J call TRBJ2-3; 9 bases map to TRBD2. The V and J ends lost 2 bases and 4 bases, in that order; junction bases with no gene match: 10. The CDR3 sequence is 17 residues long. CDR1 and CDR2 from the germline V gene are LGHNA and YNFKEQ. The CDR3 nucleotides read TGTGCCAGCAGCCAAATGGGTAGCGGGAGTTGGCCAGATACGCAGTATTTT. Residues: CASSQMGSGSWPDTQYF.

A remark on this clonotype: One junction end does not reproduce the germline sequence, and a read error may be involved. The rearrangement links TRBV14 to TRBJ2-2; D gene ambiguous. Germline V lookup: CDR1 SGHDN, CDR2 FVKESK. This CDR3 comprises 15 residues. CDR3 amino acids: CDSRKELGKTGELFF. In DNA form, the CDR3 reads TGTGACAGCAGAAAAGAATTGGGGAAAACCGGGGAGCTGTTTTTT.